Sequencing of this T cell receptor beta chain was carried out in a study of cytomegalovirus exposure and HLA in healthy donors. Across the study: About 180 million T cells yielded 117 million unique TCR beta sequences, as an earlier analysis found.

Study findings and constraints: Some V segments, TRBV6-2 and TRBV6-3 among them, were indistinguishable and were therefore excluded. Near-uniform donor sequencing depth was presumed by presence/absence analyses.

The V end lost 4 bases, the J end lost 1 base, and 6 bases lay between the germline ends. The CDR3 runs 13 residues. Germline V lookup: CDR1 MNHEY, CDR2 SMNVEV (reference sequence). The PCR had 60 Vbeta and 13 Jbeta primers. Here immunoSEQ multiplex PCR was the method, and the copy in TCRdb shows in-frame clones only, minus some. The sample holds roughly 120,000 clones, more than 80% seen once. As for this clone: Its antigen is still unknown.

The chain combines TRBV27 with TRBJ2-3; a weak D match, TRBD2 (6 bases). The TCR sequence derives from a young man in good health and CMV-seronegative. The sequencing input was PBMCs. The CDR3 reads CASSWEGTDTQYF. In DNA, the CDR3 is TGTGCCAGCAGTTGGGAGGGCACAGATACGCAGTATTTT.